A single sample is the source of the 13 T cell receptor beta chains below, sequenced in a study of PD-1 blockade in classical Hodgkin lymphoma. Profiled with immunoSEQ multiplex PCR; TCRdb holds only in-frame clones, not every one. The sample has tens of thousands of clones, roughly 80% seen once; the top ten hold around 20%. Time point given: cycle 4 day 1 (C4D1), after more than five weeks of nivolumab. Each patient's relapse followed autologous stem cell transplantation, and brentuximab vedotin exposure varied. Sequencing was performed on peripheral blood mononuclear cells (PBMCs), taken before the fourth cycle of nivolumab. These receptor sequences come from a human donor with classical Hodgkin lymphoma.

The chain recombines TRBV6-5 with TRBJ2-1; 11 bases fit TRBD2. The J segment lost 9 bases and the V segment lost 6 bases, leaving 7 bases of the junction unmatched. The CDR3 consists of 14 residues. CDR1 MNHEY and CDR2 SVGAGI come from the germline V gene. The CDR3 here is CASRAGLAESEQFF. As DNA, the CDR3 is TGTGCCAGCAGAGCGGGACTAGCGGAGAGTGAGCAGTTCTTC.

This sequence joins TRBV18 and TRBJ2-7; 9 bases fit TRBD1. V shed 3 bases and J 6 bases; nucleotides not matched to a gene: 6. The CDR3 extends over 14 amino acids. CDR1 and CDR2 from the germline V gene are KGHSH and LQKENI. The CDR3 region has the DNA TGTGCCAGCTCACCGGGACAGGGTGCGGGCGAGCAGTACTTC. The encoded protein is CASSPGQGAGEQYF.

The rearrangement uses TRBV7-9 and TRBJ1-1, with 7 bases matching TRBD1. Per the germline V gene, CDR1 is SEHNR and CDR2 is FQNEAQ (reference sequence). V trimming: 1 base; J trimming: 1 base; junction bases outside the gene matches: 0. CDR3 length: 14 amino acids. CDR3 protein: CASSLDRGNTEAFF. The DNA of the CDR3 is TGTGCCAGCAGCTTAGACAGGGGGAACACTGAAGCTTTCTTT.

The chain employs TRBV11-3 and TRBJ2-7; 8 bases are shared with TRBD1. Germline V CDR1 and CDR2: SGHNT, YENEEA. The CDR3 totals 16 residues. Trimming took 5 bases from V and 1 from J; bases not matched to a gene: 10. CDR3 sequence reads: CASSQPGQAKSYEQYF. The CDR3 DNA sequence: TGTGCCAGCAGCCAACCGGGACAGGCGAAATCCTACGAGCAGTACTTC.

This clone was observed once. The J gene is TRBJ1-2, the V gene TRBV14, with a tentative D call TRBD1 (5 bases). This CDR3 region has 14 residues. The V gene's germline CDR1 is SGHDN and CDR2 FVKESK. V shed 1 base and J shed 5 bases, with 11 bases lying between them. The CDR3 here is CASSQGGHLYGYTF. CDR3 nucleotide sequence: TGTGCCAGCAGCCAAGGAGGACACTTATATGGCTACACCTTC.

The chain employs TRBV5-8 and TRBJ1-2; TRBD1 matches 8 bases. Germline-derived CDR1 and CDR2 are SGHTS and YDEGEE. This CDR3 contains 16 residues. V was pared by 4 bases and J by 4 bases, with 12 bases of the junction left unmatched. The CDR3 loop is CASSPYTGQGGYGYTF. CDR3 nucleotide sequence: TGTGCCAGCAGCCCGTACACTGGACAGGGCGGCTATGGCTACACCTTC.

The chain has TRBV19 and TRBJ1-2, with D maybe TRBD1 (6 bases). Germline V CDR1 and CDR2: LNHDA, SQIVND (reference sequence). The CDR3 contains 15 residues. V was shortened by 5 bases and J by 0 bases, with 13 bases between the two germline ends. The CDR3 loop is CASSHPGEANYGYTF. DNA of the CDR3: TGTGCCAGTAGTCACCCAGGGGAAGCTAACTATGGCTACACCTTC.

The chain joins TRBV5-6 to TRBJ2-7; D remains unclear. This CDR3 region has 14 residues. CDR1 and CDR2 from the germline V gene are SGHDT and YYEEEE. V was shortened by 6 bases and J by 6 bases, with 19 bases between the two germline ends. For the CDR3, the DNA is TGTGCCAGCAACATGGGAAGCAGAGTGGCCGAGCAGTACTTC. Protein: CASNMGSRVAEQYF.

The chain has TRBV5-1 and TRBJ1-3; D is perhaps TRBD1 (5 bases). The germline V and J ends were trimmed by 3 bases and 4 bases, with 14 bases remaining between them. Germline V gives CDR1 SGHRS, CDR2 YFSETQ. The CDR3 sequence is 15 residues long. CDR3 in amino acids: CASSYTGGFGNTIYF. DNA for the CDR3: TGCGCCAGCAGCTATACGGGGGGGTTCGGAAACACCATATATTTT.

The CDR3 sequence: CASSEERGTGNTIYF. The CDR3 nucleotides are TGTGCCAGCAGCGAGGAGAGGGGTACTGGAAACACCATATATTTT. The chain recombines TRBV11-2 with TRBJ1-3, with D perhaps matching TRBD1 (5 bases). The CDR3 length is 15 residues. Germline-derived CDR1 and CDR2 are SGHAT and FQNNGV. Trimming removed 5 bases at V and 2 bases at J, with 13 bases between.

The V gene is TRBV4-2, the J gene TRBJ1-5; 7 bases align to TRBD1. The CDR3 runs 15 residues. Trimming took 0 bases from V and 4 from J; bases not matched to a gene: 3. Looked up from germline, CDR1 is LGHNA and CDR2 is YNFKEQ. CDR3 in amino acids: CASSQEGQPNQPQHF. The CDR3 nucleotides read TGTGCCAGCAGCCAAGAGGGACAGCCTAATCAGCCCCAGCATTTT.

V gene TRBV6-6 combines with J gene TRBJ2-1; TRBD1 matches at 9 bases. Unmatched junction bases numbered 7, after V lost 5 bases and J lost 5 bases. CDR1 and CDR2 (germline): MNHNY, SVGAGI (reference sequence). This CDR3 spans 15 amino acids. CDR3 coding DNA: TGTGCCAGCAGTCACGGACAGGGGCGCCACAATGAGCAGTTCTTC. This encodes CASSHGQGRHNEQFF.

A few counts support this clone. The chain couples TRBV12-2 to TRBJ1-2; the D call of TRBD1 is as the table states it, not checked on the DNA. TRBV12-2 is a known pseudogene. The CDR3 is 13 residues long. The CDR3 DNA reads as TGTGCAAGTCGAGAGACAGACTTCTATGGCTACACCTTC. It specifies CASRETDFYGYTF.